A single sample is the source of the 23 T cell receptor beta chains below, sequenced in a study of shared clonotypes between healthy human individuals. Naive CD8 cells lacked CD45RO and underwent positive selection for CCR7, leaving out terminally differentiated effector memory CD45RA+ cells. Clones were read by immunoSEQ multiplex PCR, and TCRdb kept only the in-frame ones, dropping some. This sample has about 2.1 million clones; around 95% occur once, and the top ten carry more than 1.5%. Material: naive CD8+ T cells from PBMCs. Receptors originate from a man between 18 and 35 years old in good health. Some clones in this sample may be carry-over from other donors' samples.

The chain is built from TRBV7-9 and TRBJ2-3, with TRBD2 identical over 7 bases. Germline CDR1 and CDR2: SEHNR and FQNEAQ (reference sequence). This CDR3 contains 17 residues. V dropped 4 bases and J dropped 6; count of bases not matched to a gene: 16. CDR3 bases: TGTGCCAGCAGCTCACCCTCGCGGGGACTAAGTCGGGATACGCAGTATTTT. It codes for CASSSPSRGLSRDTQYF.

The rearrangement links TRBV2 to TRBJ2-7, with D possibly being TRBD2 (5 bases). V gave up 5 bases and J gave up 5 bases, with 19 bases separating them. Germline CDR1 SNHLY, CDR2 FYNNEI. The CDR3 runs 15 residues. CDR3 in DNA: TGTGCCAGCAGTCTTGGACTTACCCAGAGCCACGAGCAGTACTTC. Encoded protein: CASSLGLTQSHEQYF.

To note about this clone: Other nucleotide sequences in the sample specify the same CDR3. This chain connects TRBV28 to TRBJ2-7, with D perhaps TRBD1 or TRBD2 (6 bases each). Germline loops: CDR1 MDHEN, CDR2 SYDVKM. The CDR3 spans 14 residues. The V end lost 2 bases, the J end lost 3 bases, and 11 bases lay between the germline ends. The CDR3 DNA sequence: TGTGCCAGCAGTTTAGATAGGGGGGACTACGAGCAGTACTTC. Translation gives CASSLDRGDYEQYF.

The genes are TRBV2 and TRBJ2-3; D gene ambiguous. Germline values: CDR1 SNHLY, CDR2 FYNNEI. Deletions cut 4 bases from V and 3 bases from J, with 8 bases between. The CDR3 sequence is 13 residues long. CDR3 sequence (DNA): TGTGCCAGCAGTGTGCTCAGGACAGATACGCAGTATTTT. Amino acids: CASSVLRTDTQYF.

The chain has TRBV27 and TRBJ2-1; TRBD2 matches at 9 bases. The ends lost 2 bases at V and 3 bases at J; junction bases unmatched: 5. Germline assignment: CDR1 MNHEY and CDR2 SMNVEV (reference sequence). This CDR3 is built from 16 residues. The CDR3 reads CASSLQREANYNEQFF. In nucleotides, the CDR3 is TGTGCCAGCAGTTTACAGCGGGAGGCAAACTACAATGAGCAGTTCTTC.

About this clone: A read error may account for a junction end that differs from germline. This chain connects TRBV6-6 to TRBJ2-1, with D maybe TRBD2 (5 bases). Germline lookup yields CDR1 MNHNY and CDR2 SVGAGI (reference sequence). The CDR3 totals 15 residues. Written as DNA, the CDR3 is TGTGCCGGCAGTTACGTTCTAGCTCCAGAATATGAGCAGTTCTTC. Protein: CAGSYVLAPEYEQFF.

J is TRBJ2-1 and V is TRBV7-9; D ambiguous. This CDR3 region has 12 residues. With 4 bases removed from V and 5 bases from J, the gap between germline ends came to 6 bases. Germline CDR1 and CDR2: SEHNR and FQNEAQ (reference sequence). The CDR3 nucleotides read TGTGCCAGCAGCTCGTTAAACAATGAGCAGTTCTTC. It encodes CASSSLNNEQFF.

In regard to this clone: The same CDR3 arises from other DNA sequences in this sample as well. The chain combines TRBV6-6 with TRBJ2-7; no clear D gene. This CDR3 has 13 residues. Looked up from germline, CDR1 is MNHNY and CDR2 is SVGAGI (reference sequence). Trimming shortened V by 0 bases and J by 0 bases, and 3 bases separated the two germline ends. CDR3 sequence: CASSYSGSYEQYF. The CDR3 DNA follows: TGTGCCAGCAGTTACTCCGGCTCCTACGAGCAGTACTTC.

The chain links TRBV9 to TRBJ2-5, with 9 bases lining up with TRBD1. The germline V gene has CDR1 SGDLS and CDR2 YYNGEE. Unmatched junction bases numbered 10, after V lost 0 bases and J lost 4 bases. The CDR3 runs to 17 residues. The CDR3 region has the DNA TGTGCCAGCAGCGTAGGGACAGGGGAGGTTTCGGGAGAGACCCAGTACTTC. Amino acid sequence: CASSVGTGEVSGETQYF.

The rearrangement links TRBV12-5 to TRBJ2-1; possibly TRBD1 for D (6 bases). From germline, CDR1 is LGHNT and CDR2 FRNRAP. This CDR3 comprises 16 residues. V lost 6 bases to trimming and J lost 0 bases, with 15 bases between them. In nucleotides, the CDR3 is TGTGCTAGTGGGGCCACAGGGATCCTCTCCTACAATGAGCAGTTCTTC. It yields the protein CASGATGILSYNEQFF.

The chain recombines TRBV7-6 with TRBJ2-7, with 8 bases fitting TRBD2. Trimming cost V 2 bases and J 2 bases; bases outside gene matches: 5. The germline CDR1 and CDR2 sequences are SGHVS and FNYEAQ. This CDR3 comprises 15 residues. As DNA, the CDR3 is TGTGCCAGCAGCTTACAACTAGCGGTTACCTACGAGCAGTACTTC. This gives the protein CASSLQLAVTYEQYF.

The rearrangement joins TRBV10-3 to TRBJ2-7; the D is unclear. V shed 2 bases and J shed 3 bases, with 17 bases lying between them. The length of the CDR3 is 16 residues. CDR1 ENHRY and CDR2 SYGVKD come from the germline V gene. The CDR3 DNA sequence: TGTGCCATCAGTGAGCGGCTTAAGGAGCCTAACTACGAGCAGTACTTC. It specifies CAISERLKEPNYEQYF.

The CDR3 loop reads CASSEFPARAGAEQFF. CDR3 DNA: TGTGCCAGCAGTGAATTTCCCGCGAGGGCGGGAGCTGAGCAGTTCTTC. The chain uses TRBV2 and TRBJ2-1; 7 bases map to TRBD2. The ends lost 2 bases at V and 9 bases at J; junction bases unmatched: 13. The CDR3 covers 16 residues. The V gene's germline CDR1 is SNHLY and CDR2 FYNNEI.

This chain's CDR3 is CAISDAGEQETQYF. CDR3 coding DNA: TGTGCCATCAGTGATGCGGGAGAGCAAGAGACCCAGTACTTC. This sequence joins TRBV10-3 and TRBJ2-5, with 7 positions matching TRBD2. The CDR3 runs 14 residues. CDR1 is ENHRY and CDR2 is SYGVKD in the germline V gene. The V gene end was trimmed by 3 bases and the J gene end by 2 bases; junction bases not matched to a gene: 3.

This chain uses TRBV4-1 with TRBJ2-3, with 11 bases identical to TRBD2. Looked up from germline, CDR1 is MGHRA and CDR2 is YSYEKL. The CDR3 consists of 19 residues. Trimming at V came to 2 bases and at J to 5 bases, leaving 15 bases not matched to a gene. The CDR3 bases are TGCGCCAGCAGCCAAAATGTACCGGGACTAGCGGCCGGGGGAGATACGCAGTATTTT. Translating it yields CASSQNVPGLAAGGDTQYF.

The CDR3 DNA follows: TGTGCCAGCAGCTTCCCCGGGACAGAAGCTTTCTTT. It specifies CASSFPGTEAFF. J is TRBJ1-1 and V is TRBV7-6; a weak D match, TRBD1 (6 bases). The V end lost 3 bases, the J end lost 8 bases, and 10 bases lay between the germline ends. The CDR3 sequence is 12 residues long. Germline V CDR1 and CDR2: SGHVS, FNYEAQ.

The chain joins TRBV13 to TRBJ1-1; D might be TRBD1 (5 bases). CDR3 size: 12 residues. Trimming shortened V by 1 base and J by 10 bases, and 10 bases separated the two germline ends. Germline assignment: CDR1 PRHDT and CDR2 FYEKMQ (reference sequence). Here the CDR3 DNA reads TGTGCCAGCAGCTTAGAAGGGGAGGGAGCTTTCTTT. Its translation: CASSLEGEGAFF.

The count of this clone is one. J is TRBJ2-7 and V is TRBV13; D may be TRBD1 (5 bases). CDR3 length: 15 amino acids. The V gene's germline CDR1 is PRHDT and CDR2 FYEKMQ (reference sequence). V was trimmed by 2 bases and J by 5 bases, leaving 16 bases between them. This CDR3 reads CASSLNQGGGDEQYF. CDR3 in DNA: TGTGCCAGCAGCTTAAACCAGGGTGGTGGCGACGAGCAGTACTTC.

This rearrangement joins TRBV9 to TRBJ1-3; D might be TRBD1 (6 bases). V was shortened by 4 bases and J by 2 bases, with 16 bases between the two germline ends. Germline V lookup: CDR1 SGDLS, CDR2 YYNGEE. This CDR3 has 16 amino acids. CDR3 protein: CASSSAITGTGNTIYF. CDR3 nucleotide sequence: TGTGCCAGCAGCTCAGCCATAACAGGGACTGGAAACACCATATATTTT.

V is TRBV13 and J is TRBJ2-2; TRBD2 matches at 8 bases. J lost 0 bases, V lost 6 bases, and 15 bases had no gene match. The CDR3 has 19 residues. Germline CDR1 is PRHDT and CDR2 is FYEKMQ (reference sequence). The CDR3 loop is CASSSPWGGLAPNTGELFF. The DNA of the CDR3 is TGTGCCAGCAGTTCCCCTTGGGGAGGACTAGCCCCGAACACCGGGGAGCTGTTTTTT.

The gene calls are TRBV27 and TRBJ1-6; tentative D call: TRBD1 (5 bases). CDR1 is MNHEY and CDR2 is SMNVEV in the germline V gene (reference sequence). The CDR3 has 14 amino acids. V gave up 10 bases and J gave up 5 bases, with 15 bases separating them. The DNA for the CDR3 is TGTGCCACCGCGTGGGCAGGGCATAATTCACCCCTCCACTTT. Encoded protein: CATAWAGHNSPLHF.

The gene calls are TRBV18 and TRBJ1-2; possible D gene TRBD1, 5 bases. V shed 3 bases and J shed 0 bases, with 32 bases lying between them. There are 22 residues in the CDR3. Looked up from germline, CDR1 is KGHSH and CDR2 is LQKENI. The CDR3 is CASSPLLNTAGTAHVSNYGYTF. The CDR3, as DNA: TGTGCCAGCTCACCGCTCCTCAATACCGCCGGGACGGCGCATGTCTCTAACTATGGCTACACCTTC.

Concerning this clone itself: The same CDR3 also results from other DNA sequences found in this sample. The chain has TRBV7-9 and TRBJ2-7, with D unclear. The CDR3 has 11 residues. Germline CDR1 SEHNR, CDR2 FQNEAQ (reference sequence). V lost 0 bases to trimming and J lost 6 bases, with 3 bases between them. CDR3 in DNA: TGTGCCAGCAGCTTAGCGCTCGAGCAGTACTTC. Translating it yields CASSLALEQYF.